The 22 T cell receptor beta chains below were found in one sample sequenced in a study of blood T cell repertoires in COVID-19. Generated by immunoSEQ multiplex PCR, the TCRdb table keeps only in-frame clones and is missing some. The sample holds over 150,000 clones, approximately 90% seen once. Sequencing input: peripheral blood. The receptors originated from a man aged 45-65 years with COVID-19, enrolled during active disease.

This clone has a single count. The chain recombines TRBV5-5 with TRBJ1-1, with TRBD1 matching over 9 bases. CDR1 and CDR2 (germline): SGHKS, YYEKEE (reference sequence). There are 19 residues in the CDR3. Trimming at V came to 3 bases and at J to 1 base, leaving 16 bases not matched to a gene. This CDR3 is CASSSARMTGGVGNTEAFF. The CDR3, as DNA: TGTGCCAGCAGCTCGGCGCGTATGACAGGGGGAGTGGGGAACACTGAAGCTTTCTTT.

The chain is built from TRBV11-1 and TRBJ1-1; possibly TRBD1 for D (6 bases). The CDR3 length is 12 residues. Germline V gene data show CDR1 as SGHAT and CDR2 as FQDESV (reference sequence). Between the trimmed V and J ends, which lost 5 bases and 5 bases, there was a span of 9 bases. The CDR3 here is CASSPRGTEAFF. CDR3 bases: TGTGCCAGCAGCCCAAGGGGGACTGAAGCTTTCTTT. The whole variable domain, remainder taken from reference TRBV11-1 and TRBJ1-1, is EAEVAQSPRYKITEKSQAVAFWCDPISGHATLYWYRQILGQGPELLVQFQDESVVDDSQLPKDRFSAERLKGVDSTLKIQPAELGDSAMYLCASSPRGTEAFFGQGTRLTVV.

This rearrangement joins TRBV6-5 to TRBJ2-7; 9 bases agree with TRBD1. J gave up 5 bases and V 2 bases, and 4 bases lay outside the gene matches. CDR3 size: 14 residues. Germline V lookup: CDR1 MNHEY, CDR2 SVGAGI. The CDR3 DNA follows: TGTGCCAGCAGTTACCTCAGGACAGGGGACGAGCAGTACTTC. Amino acids: CASSYLRTGDEQYF.

The chain employs TRBV19 and TRBJ2-2; 8 bases line up with TRBD2. The length of the CDR3 is 15 residues. The ends lost 8 bases at V and 6 bases at J; junction bases unmatched: 11. In germline, CDR1 is LNHDA, CDR2 SQIVND (reference sequence). The CDR3 loop is CASSVEREFPGELFF. Written as DNA, the CDR3 is TGTGCCAGTTCGGTGGAGCGGGAGTTCCCCGGGGAGCTGTTTTTT.

The chain uses TRBV5-1 and TRBJ2-1; 10 bases line up with TRBD2. V shed 0 bases and J 1 base; nucleotides not matched to a gene: 7. The CDR3 spans 18 residues. Germline V lookup: CDR1 SGHRS, CDR2 YFSETQ. The DNA for the CDR3 is TGCGCCAGCAGCTTGGCGTCTAGCGGGAGTCATTCCTACAATGAGCAGTTCTTC. This gives the protein CASSLASSGSHSYNEQFF. The full variable domain, completed using reference TRBV5-1 and TRBJ2-1, is KAGVTQTPRYLIKTRGQQVTLSCSPISGHRSVSWYQQTPGQGLQFLFEYFSETQRNKGNFPGRFSGRQFSNSRSEMNVSTLELGDSALYLCASSLASSGSHSYNEQFFGPGTRLTVL.

For the CDR3, the DNA is TGTGCCAGCAGCGTAGGGGGAGGGCCTGGGGCCAACGTCCTGACTTTC. It is translated as CASSVGGGPGANVLTF. The chain carries TRBV9 and TRBJ2-6; 7 nucleotides align to TRBD2. Germline loops: CDR1 SGDLS, CDR2 YYNGEE. This CDR3 contains 16 residues. Trimming cost V 0 bases and J 2 bases; bases outside gene matches: 2.

V usage is TRBV18 and J usage is TRBJ2-2; TRBD2 matches at 7 bases. V trimming: 2 bases; J trimming: 4 bases; junction bases outside the gene matches: 4. Germline lookup yields CDR1 KGHSH and CDR2 LQKENI. The CDR3 spans 15 residues. CDR3 nucleotides: TGTGCCAGCTCACCAGTGACTAGCTCCACCGGGGAGCTGTTTTTT. Its translation: CASSPVTSSTGELFF.

This chain links TRBV4-2 with TRBJ1-1, with 7 bases aligning to TRBD1. The CDR3 runs 17 residues. Looked up from germline, CDR1 is LGHNA and CDR2 is YNFKEQ. With V trimmed by 1 base and J by 0 bases, 8 bases remained unmatched. CDR3 DNA: TGTGCCAGCAGCCAAGGGACAGGTTTTAAGATGAACACTGAAGCTTTCTTT. Translating gives CASSQGTGFKMNTEAFF.

The chain carries TRBV7-9 and TRBJ1-2; D is undetermined. Germline V gives CDR1 SEHNR, CDR2 FQNEAQ (reference sequence). The CDR3 is 13 residues long. Deletions cut 1 base from V and 5 bases from J, with 8 bases between. The CDR3 coding sequence is TGTGCCAGCAGCTTAGATTCCTTATATGGCTACACCTTC. Residues: CASSLDSLYGYTF.

The rearrangement links TRBV10-1 to TRBJ2-2; D uncertain. The CDR3 contains 13 residues. Trimming removed 4 bases from V and 3 bases from J, with 6 bases in between. Germline CDR1 is WNHNN and CDR2 is SYGVQD (reference sequence). The CDR3 region is CASSASYTGELFF. In nucleotides, the CDR3 is TGCGCCAGCAGTGCCAGTTACACCGGGGAGCTGTTTTTT.

The chain recombines TRBV11-3 with TRBJ2-3; D possibly corresponds to TRBD1 (6 bases). The CDR3 length is 15 residues. V was cut by 2 bases and J by 6 bases, with 15 bases left in between. The V gene's germline CDR1 is SGHNT and CDR2 YENEEA. The DNA of the CDR3 is TGTGCCAGCAGCTTACGGCAGGGGCGCGGGGATACGCAGTATTTT. Protein product: CASSLRQGRGDTQYF.

This chain joins TRBV18 and TRBJ1-1, with D unresolved. The CDR3 runs 13 residues. V was cut by 2 bases and J by 7 bases, with 11 bases left in between. CDR1 and CDR2 (germline): KGHSH, LQKENI. The CDR3 bases are TGTGCCAGCTCACCATTAGAGAACCTTGAAGCTTTCTTT. Amino acid sequence: CASSPLENLEAFF.

This clone was recorded a few times. The chain employs TRBV19 and TRBJ2-7; D perhaps matches TRBD1 (5 bases). The CDR3 length is 13 residues. V gave up 4 bases and J gave up 4 bases, with 11 bases separating them. CDR1 and CDR2 (germline): LNHDA, SQIVND (reference sequence). CDR3 sequence (DNA): TGTGCCAGTAGTACCACAGGATTTTACGAGCAGTACTTC. This translates into CASSTTGFYEQYF.

This chain links TRBV7-6 with TRBJ2-1; 12 positions agree with TRBD2. Germline CDR1 reads SGHVS; CDR2 reads FNYEAQ. After removal of 0 bases from V and 6 bases from J, the junction contained 9 bases not matched to a gene. This CDR3 has 18 amino acids. In DNA, the CDR3 is TGTGCCAGCAGCTTAGCGCTTTCTAGCGGGAGGGCCTCCAATGAGCAGTTCTTC. It is translated as CASSLALSSGRASNEQFF.

The rearrangement links TRBV13 to TRBJ2-1; 8 bases line up with TRBD1. There are 14 residues in the CDR3. Unmatched junction bases numbered 6, after V lost 5 bases and J lost 6 bases. Per germline, CDR1 PRHDT and CDR2 FYEKMQ (reference sequence). The chain's CDR3 is CASSLDRGGNEQFF. The CDR3 nucleotides read TGTGCCAGCAGCCTCGACAGGGGTGGCAATGAGCAGTTCTTC.

The chain's CDR3 is CAISESGASRTEAFF. The DNA of the CDR3 is TGTGCCATCAGTGAGTCGGGGGCTAGTAGGACTGAAGCTTTCTTT. The rearrangement uses TRBV10-3 and TRBJ1-1; maybe TRBD1 (6 bases). The CDR3 loop spans 15 amino acids. Germline V gene lookup returns CDR1 ENHRY and CDR2 SYGVKD. Trimming took off 0 bases at V and 5 bases at J, with 13 bases between the two ends.

This chain joins TRBV18 and TRBJ1-5; the match to TRBD1 covers 7 bases. V was pared by 3 bases and J by 7 bases, with 9 bases of the junction left unmatched. The CDR3 is 15 amino acids. Germline V lookup: CDR1 KGHSH, CDR2 LQKENI. DNA for the CDR3: TGTGCCAGCTCACCTCGTCAGGGGGGAGGCCAGCCCCAGCATTTT. Translation: CASSPRQGGGQPQHF. Complete variable domain (other parts from reference TRBV18 and TRBJ1-5): NAGVMQNPRHLVRRRGQEARLRCSPMKGHSHVYWYRQLPEEGLKFMVYLQKENIIDESGMPKERFSAEFPKEGPSILRIQQVVRGDSAAYFCASSPRQGGGQPQHFGDGTRLSIL.

This chain uses TRBV7-6 with TRBJ2-7, with TRBD2 matching over 11 bases. From germline, CDR1 is SGHVS and CDR2 FNYEAQ. V lost 5 bases, J lost 5 bases, and 8 bases stayed unmatched. The CDR3 has 15 residues. CDR3 sequence reads: CASSSSGRALNEQYF. The CDR3, as DNA: TGTGCCAGCAGCAGTAGCGGGAGGGCCTTGAACGAGCAGTACTTC.

This clone was observed a few times. The chain links TRBV27 to TRBJ2-7; 9 nucleotides agree with TRBD2. Trimming at V came to 1 base and at J to 3 bases, leaving 7 bases not matched to a gene. The V gene's germline CDR1 is MNHEY and CDR2 SMNVEV (reference sequence). The length of the CDR3 is 16 residues. The CDR3 sequence is CASSLLAGEPLYEQYF. For the CDR3, the DNA is TGTGCCAGCAGTTTATTAGCGGGAGAACCACTCTACGAGCAGTACTTC.

The chain links TRBV28 to TRBJ2-7, with TRBD1 as a possible D gene (6 bases). With 6 bases removed from V and 0 bases from J, the gap between germline ends came to 15 bases. Germline CDR1 and CDR2: MDHEN and SYDVKM. This CDR3 is 15 amino acids long. The CDR3 coding sequence is TGTGCCAGCAGCCGGGACACCTCTAGCTCCTACGAGCAGTACTTC. Protein sequence: CASSRDTSSSYEQYF.

The chain joins TRBV5-8 to TRBJ2-3; a possible D gene is TRBD1 (6 bases). Germline V gene data show CDR1 as SGHTS and CDR2 as YDEGEE. The CDR3 totals 15 residues. V was cut by 3 bases and J by 2 bases, with 13 bases left in between. The DNA of the CDR3 is TGTGCCAGCAGCTGGATAGAGGGGGTCACAGATACGCAGTATTTT. Its protein is CASSWIEGVTDTQYF.

This sequence joins TRBV6-5 and TRBJ2-1, with 8 nucleotides matching TRBD1. Germline V lookup: CDR1 MNHEY, CDR2 SVGAGI. The CDR3 totals 16 residues. Trimming took 1 base from V and 0 from J; bases not matched to a gene: 2. In DNA form, the CDR3 reads TGTGCCAGCAGTTACTGGACAGGGAGCTCCTACAATGAGCAGTTCTTC. It translates to CASSYWTGSSYNEQFF.